The rows below give T cell receptor beta chains drawn from one sample of a study of T-cell memory formation after mild COVID-19. TCRdb reprocessed the 5' RACE reads with MiXCR, giving one entry per CDR3 protein. Among 150,000 to 200,000 distinct CDR3 sequences listed, around 13% were seen once. Sequenced sample: PBMCs or a T cell subset sorted from them (not recorded which). The receptors were sampled from a man in his late teens or twenties who had mild COVID-19 (a few samples of this study predate the infection). Cell type and time point are not known. CDR3s leave out the opening cysteine and the closing phenylalanine or tryptophan.

V gene,J gene,CDR3 protein
TRBV2,TRBJ2-6,ASSELGGVGANVLT
TRBV5-1,TRBJ2-2,ASSLDGDTGELF
TRBV25-1,TRBJ2-5,ASSELGLAGTQY
TRBV5-1,TRBJ2-2,ASSLDSTGELF
TRBV7-2,TRBJ2-5,ASSETFSETQY
TRBV5-1,TRBJ1-1,ASSLISGGTEAF
TRBV6-2/TRBV6-3,TRBJ2-3,AKGRDTQY
TRBV3-1,TRBJ2-2,ASSQERYGVGELF
TRBV4-2,TRBJ2-5,ASSQDPFLGETQY
TRBV5-1,TRBJ1-1,ASSINANTEAF
TRBV27,TRBJ2-3,ASSSERTHTQY
TRBV11-2,TRBJ2-5,ASSRWRKETQY
TRBV6-2/TRBV6-3,TRBJ2-4,ASSPDPSAKNIQY
TRBV5-1,TRBJ1-4,ASAADREKLF
TRBV5-1,TRBJ2-5,ASSSGQSLETQY
TRBV5-1,TRBJ1-2,ASSLAAGGNGYT